The clone carrying this TCR beta chain was observed a few times. The data were taken from a study of T cell changes during pregnancy in multiple sclerosis. Trimming took 3 bases from V and 7 from J; bases not matched to a gene: 9. This CDR3 contains 15 residues. Germline V gives CDR1 SNHLY, CDR2 FYNNEI. The data were produced by immunoSEQ multiplex PCR, yet TCRdb's version contains in-frame clones alone and is incomplete. The sample lists about 110,000 clones; around 90% were seen once. This rearrangement joins TRBV2 to TRBJ2-5, with 9 bases that match TRBD2. The clonotype was recovered from a female donor with multiple sclerosis, enrolled in a pregnancy study. The sample in question was peripheral blood, obtained in the third trimester of pregnancy. CDR3 in DNA: TGTGCCAGCAGTGAGGTAGCGGGGGCCACTGGGACCCAGTACTTC. It encodes CASSEVAGATGTQYF.